This TCR beta chain was captured in a study of T cells in Graves' hyperthyroidism and ophthalmopathy. Amplified regions were TCR beta CDR3 sequences from RNA transcripts. HTBI primers were used for first-round RT-PCR of the TCR CDR3. Each CDR3 protein gets one entry after TCRdb re-called the multiplex PCR reads with MiXCR. The sample yields more than 500,000 distinct CDR3 sequences, 15% to 20% seen once. The germline CDR1 and CDR2 sequences are SGHVS and FQNEAQ. This CDR3 spans 11 amino acids. The V and J ends lost 5 bases and 7 bases respectively, with 9 bases between them. Only a few counts were recorded for this clonotype.

This TCR was recovered from a woman aged 30 to 39 with Graves' hyperthyroidism. The gene calls are TRBV7-8 and TRBJ2-7; D gene uncertain. The sequencing sample was made of blood. The CDR3 sequence is CASSIYQEQYF. For the CDR3, the DNA is TGTGCCAGCAGCATCTATCAGGAGCAGTACTTC.